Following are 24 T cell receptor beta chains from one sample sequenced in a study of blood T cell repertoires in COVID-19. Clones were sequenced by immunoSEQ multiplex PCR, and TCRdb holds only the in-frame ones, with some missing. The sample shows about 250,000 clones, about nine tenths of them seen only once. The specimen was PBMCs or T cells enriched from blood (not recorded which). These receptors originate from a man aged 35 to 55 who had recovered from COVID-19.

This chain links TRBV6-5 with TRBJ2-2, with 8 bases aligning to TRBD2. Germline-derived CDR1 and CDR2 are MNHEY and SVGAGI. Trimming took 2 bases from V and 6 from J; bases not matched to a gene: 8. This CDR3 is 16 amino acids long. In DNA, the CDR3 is TGTGCCAGCAGTTACGAAGCGGGGGCGGTCGCCGGGGAGCTGTTTTTT. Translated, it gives CASSYEAGAVAGELFF.

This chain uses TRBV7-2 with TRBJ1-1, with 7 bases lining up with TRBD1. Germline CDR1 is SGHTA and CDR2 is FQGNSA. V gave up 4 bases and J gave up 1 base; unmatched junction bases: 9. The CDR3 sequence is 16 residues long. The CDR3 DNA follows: TGTGCCAGCAGCTCACAGGGGTTGGGTGCGAACACTGAAGCTTTCTTT. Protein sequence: CASSSQGLGANTEAFF. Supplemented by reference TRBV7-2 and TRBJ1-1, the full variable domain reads GAGVSQSPSNKVTEKGKDVELRCDPISGHTALYWYRQSLGQGLEFLIYFQGNSAPDKSGLPSDRFSAERTGGSVSTLTIQRTQQEDSAVYLCASSSQGLGANTEAFFGQGTRLTVV.

The CDR3 nucleotides are TGTGCCAGCAGTTCTCAGGGCTCTGGGGCCAACGTCCTGACTTTC. Residues: CASSSQGSGANVLTF. The J gene is TRBJ2-6, the V gene TRBV27; weak D call: TRBD1 (5 bases). The CDR3 has 15 amino acids. The ends were cut back, 4 bases at V and 0 bases at J, with 7 bases in the middle. Germline assignment: CDR1 MNHEY and CDR2 SMNVEV (reference sequence).

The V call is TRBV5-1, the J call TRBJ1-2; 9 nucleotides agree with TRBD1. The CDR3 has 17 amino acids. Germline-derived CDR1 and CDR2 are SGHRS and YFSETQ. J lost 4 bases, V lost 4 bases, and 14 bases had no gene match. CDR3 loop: CASSPYTPGQGLYGYTF. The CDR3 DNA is TGCGCCAGCAGCCCCTATACCCCGGGACAGGGCCTCTATGGCTACACCTTC.

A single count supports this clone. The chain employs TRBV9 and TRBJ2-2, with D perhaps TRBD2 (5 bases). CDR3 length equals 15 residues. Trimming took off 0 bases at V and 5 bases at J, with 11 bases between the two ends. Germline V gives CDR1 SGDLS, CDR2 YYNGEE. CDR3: CASSVGLPRTGELFF. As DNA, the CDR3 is TGTGCCAGCAGCGTAGGACTACCTAGGACCGGGGAGCTGTTTTTT. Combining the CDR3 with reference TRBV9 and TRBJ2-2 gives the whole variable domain DSGVTQTPKHLITATGQRVTLRCSPRSGDLSVYWYQQSLDQGLQFLIQYYNGEERAKGNILERFSAQQFPDLHSELNLSSLELGDSALYFCASSVGLPRTGELFFGEGSRLTVL.

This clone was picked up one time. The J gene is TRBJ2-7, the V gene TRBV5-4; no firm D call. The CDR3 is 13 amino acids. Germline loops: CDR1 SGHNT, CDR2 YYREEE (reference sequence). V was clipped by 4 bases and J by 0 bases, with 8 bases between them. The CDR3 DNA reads TGTGCCAGCAGCACAGTACACTCCTACGAGCAGTACTTC. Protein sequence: CASSTVHSYEQYF.

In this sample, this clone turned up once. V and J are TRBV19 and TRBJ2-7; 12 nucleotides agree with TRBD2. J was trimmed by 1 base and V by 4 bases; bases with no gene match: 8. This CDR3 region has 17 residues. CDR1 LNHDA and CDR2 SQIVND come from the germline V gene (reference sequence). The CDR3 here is CASSTSLLAGGSYEQYF. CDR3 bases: TGTGCCAGTAGTACCTCTCTACTAGCGGGAGGATCCTACGAGCAGTACTTC.

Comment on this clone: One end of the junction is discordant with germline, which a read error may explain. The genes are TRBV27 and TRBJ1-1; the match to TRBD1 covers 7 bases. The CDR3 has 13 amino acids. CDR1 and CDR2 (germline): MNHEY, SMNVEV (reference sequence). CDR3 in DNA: TGTGCCAGCAGTTTTACCGGGACAGCGGACGCGACCTTT. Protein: CASSFTGTADATF.

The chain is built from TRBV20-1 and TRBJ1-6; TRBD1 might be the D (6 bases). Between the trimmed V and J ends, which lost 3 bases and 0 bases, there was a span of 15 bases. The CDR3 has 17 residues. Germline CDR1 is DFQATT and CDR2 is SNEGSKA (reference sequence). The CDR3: CSASTFGTSSYNSPLHF. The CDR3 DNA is TGCAGTGCTAGTACCTTCGGGACAAGCTCCTATAATTCACCCCTCCACTTT.

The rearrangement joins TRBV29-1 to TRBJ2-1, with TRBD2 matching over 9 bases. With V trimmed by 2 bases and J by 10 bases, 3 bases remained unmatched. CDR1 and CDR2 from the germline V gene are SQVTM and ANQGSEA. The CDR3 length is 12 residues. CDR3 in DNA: TGCAGCGTTGAACCTAGCGGGGACGAGCAGTTCTTC. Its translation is CSVEPSGDEQFF.

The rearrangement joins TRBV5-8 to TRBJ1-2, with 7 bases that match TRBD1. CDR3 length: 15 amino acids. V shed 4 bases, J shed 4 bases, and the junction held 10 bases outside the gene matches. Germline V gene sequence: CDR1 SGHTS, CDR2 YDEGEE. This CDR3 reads CASSTDRLRGYGYTF. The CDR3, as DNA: TGTGCCAGCAGCACGGACAGGCTCCGTGGCTATGGCTACACCTTC.

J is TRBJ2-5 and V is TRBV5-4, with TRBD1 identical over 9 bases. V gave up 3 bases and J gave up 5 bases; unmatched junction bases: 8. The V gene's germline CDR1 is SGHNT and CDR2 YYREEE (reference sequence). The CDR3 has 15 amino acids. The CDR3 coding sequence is TGTGCCAGCAGCTCCCGACAGGGGGGTAGGGAGACCCAGTACTTC. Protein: CASSSRQGGRETQYF. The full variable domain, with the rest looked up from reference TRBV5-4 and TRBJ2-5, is ETGVTQSPTHLIKTRGQQVTLRCSSQSGHNTVSWYQQALGQGPQFIFQYYREEENGRGNFPPRFSGLQFPNYSSELNVNALELDDSALYLCASSSRQGGRETQYFGPGTRLLVL.

CDR3 protein: CASSIRQGLMEPQHF. For the CDR3, the DNA is TGTGCCAGCAGCATAAGACAGGGGTTAATGGAGCCCCAGCATTTT. The V call is TRBV7-8, the J call TRBJ1-5; 8 bases line up with TRBD1. V was pared by 5 bases and J by 8 bases, with 11 bases of the junction left unmatched. Germline lookup yields CDR1 SGHVS and CDR2 FQNEAQ. The CDR3 totals 15 residues.

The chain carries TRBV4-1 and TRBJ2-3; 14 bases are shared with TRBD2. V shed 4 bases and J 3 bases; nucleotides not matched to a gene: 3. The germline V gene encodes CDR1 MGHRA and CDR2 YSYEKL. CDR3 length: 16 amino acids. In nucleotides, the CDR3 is TGCGCCAGCAGCCTAGGGACTAGCGGGAGAACAGATACGCAGTATTTT. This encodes CASSLGTSGRTDTQYF.

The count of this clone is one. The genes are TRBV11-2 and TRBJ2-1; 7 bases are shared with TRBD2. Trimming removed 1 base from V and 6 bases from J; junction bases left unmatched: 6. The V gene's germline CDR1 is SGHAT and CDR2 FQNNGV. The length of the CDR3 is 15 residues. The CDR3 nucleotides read TGTGCCAGCAGCTTAGCGGCCCTAGCGGCCAATGAGCAGTTCTTC. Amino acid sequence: CASSLAALAANEQFF.

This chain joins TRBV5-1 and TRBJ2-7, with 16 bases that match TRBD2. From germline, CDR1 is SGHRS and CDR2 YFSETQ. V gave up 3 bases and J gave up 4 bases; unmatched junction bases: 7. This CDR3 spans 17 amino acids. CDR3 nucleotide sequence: TGCGCCAGCAGCTACCCGGGACTAGCGGGAGGGCGTTACGAGCAGTACTTC. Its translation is CASSYPGLAGGRYEQYF.

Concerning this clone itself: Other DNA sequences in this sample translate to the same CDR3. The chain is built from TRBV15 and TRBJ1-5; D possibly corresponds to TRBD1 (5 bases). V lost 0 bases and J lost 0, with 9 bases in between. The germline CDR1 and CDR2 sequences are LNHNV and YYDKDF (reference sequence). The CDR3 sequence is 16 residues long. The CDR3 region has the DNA TGTGCCACCAGCAGAGATCAGGGAAATAGCAATCAGCCCCAGCATTTT. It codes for CATSRDQGNSNQPQHF.

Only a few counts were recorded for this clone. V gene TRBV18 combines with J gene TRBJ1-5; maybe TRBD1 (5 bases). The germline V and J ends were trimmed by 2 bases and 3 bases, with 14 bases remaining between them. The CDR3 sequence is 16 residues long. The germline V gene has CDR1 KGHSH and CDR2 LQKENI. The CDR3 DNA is TGTGCCAGCTCACCAGGCGGGGGAGTATACAATCAGCCCCAGCATTTT. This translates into CASSPGGGVYNQPQHF.

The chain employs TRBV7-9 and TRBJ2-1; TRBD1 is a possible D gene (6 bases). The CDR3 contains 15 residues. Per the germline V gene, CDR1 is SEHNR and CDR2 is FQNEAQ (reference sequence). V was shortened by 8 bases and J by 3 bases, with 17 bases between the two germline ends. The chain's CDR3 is CASAVTQGFYNEQFF. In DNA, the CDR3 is TGTGCCAGCGCCGTCACTCAGGGGTTCTACAATGAGCAGTTCTTC.

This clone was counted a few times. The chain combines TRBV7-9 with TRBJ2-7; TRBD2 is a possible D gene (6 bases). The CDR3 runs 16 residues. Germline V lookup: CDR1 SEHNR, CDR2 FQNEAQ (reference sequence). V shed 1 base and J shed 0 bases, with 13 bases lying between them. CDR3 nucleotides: TGTGCCAGCAGCTTAGATGTTCGGGGGAGCTCCTACGAGCAGTACTTC. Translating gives CASSLDVRGSSYEQYF.

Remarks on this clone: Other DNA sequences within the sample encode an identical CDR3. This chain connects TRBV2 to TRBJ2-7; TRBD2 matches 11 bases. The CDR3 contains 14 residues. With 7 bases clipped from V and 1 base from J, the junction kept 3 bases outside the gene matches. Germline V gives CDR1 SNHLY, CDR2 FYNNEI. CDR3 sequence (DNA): TGTGCCAGCAAAGGGACTAGCGGATCCTACGAGCAGTACTTC. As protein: CASKGTSGSYEQYF.

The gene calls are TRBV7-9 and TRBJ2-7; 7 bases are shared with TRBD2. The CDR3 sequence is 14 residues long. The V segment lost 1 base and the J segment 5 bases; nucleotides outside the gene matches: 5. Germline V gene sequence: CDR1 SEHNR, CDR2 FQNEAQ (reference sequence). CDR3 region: CASSLEYREDEQYF. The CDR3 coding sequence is TGTGCCAGCAGCTTAGAGTATCGGGAGGACGAGCAGTACTTC.

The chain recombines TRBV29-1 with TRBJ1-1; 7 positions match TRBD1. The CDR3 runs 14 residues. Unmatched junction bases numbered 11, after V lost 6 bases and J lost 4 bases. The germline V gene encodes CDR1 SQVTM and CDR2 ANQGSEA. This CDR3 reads CSVSSGGYFTEAFF. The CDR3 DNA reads TGCAGCGTGTCGTCAGGGGGTTACTTCACTGAAGCTTTCTTT.

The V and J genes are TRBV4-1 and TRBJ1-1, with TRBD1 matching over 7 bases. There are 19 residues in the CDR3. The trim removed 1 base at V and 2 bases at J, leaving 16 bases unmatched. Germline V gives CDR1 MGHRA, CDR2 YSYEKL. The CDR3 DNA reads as TGCGCCAGCAGCCAAGTATCGAGAGGGGGCCAAGAGACTAACACTGAAGCTTTCTTT. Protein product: CASSQVSRGGQETNTEAFF.